This paragraph covers one T cell receptor beta chain sequence. This specimen belongs to a study of T cell changes during pregnancy in multiple sclerosis. Germline values: CDR1 ENHRY, CDR2 SYGVKD. The CDR3 contains 13 residues. V was cut by 4 bases and J by 6 bases, with 10 bases left in between. The method was immunoSEQ multiplex PCR; TCRdb's version includes in-frame clones alone and lacks a portion of them. The repertoire holds about 130,000 clones, with roughly 95% as singletons. The chain links TRBV10-3 to TRBJ2-1; possibly TRBD1 for D (6 bases). The sample consisted of peripheral blood, taken after pregnancy. The TCR was taken from a female donor with multiple sclerosis, enrolled in a pregnancy study. The CDR3 region is CAISVKQGNEQFF. The CDR3 DNA reads as TGTGCCATCAGTGTAAAACAGGGCAATGAGCAGTTCTTC.